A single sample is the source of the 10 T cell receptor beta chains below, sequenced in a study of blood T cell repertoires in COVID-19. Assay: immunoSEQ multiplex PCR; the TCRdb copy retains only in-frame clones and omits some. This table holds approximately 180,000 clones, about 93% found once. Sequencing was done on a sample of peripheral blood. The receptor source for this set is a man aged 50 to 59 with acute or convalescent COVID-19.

CDR3 sequence reads: CASTNPEGSQPQHF. The CDR3 DNA reads as TGTGCCAGCACCAACCCAGAGGGCTCGCAGCCCCAGCATTTT. The V and J genes are TRBV2 and TRBJ1-5; D gene ambiguous. This CDR3 has 14 residues. From germline, CDR1 is SNHLY and CDR2 FYNNEI. Trimming took off 7 bases at V and 7 bases at J, with 17 bases between the two ends.

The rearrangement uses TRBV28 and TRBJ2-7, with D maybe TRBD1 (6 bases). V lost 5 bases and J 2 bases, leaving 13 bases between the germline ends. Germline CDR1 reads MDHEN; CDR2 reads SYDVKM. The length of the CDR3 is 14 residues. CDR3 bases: TGTGCCAGCAGTACCCCAGGGGTCCCCTACGAGCAGTACGTC. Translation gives CASSTPGVPYEQYV.

The CDR3 sequence is CASREGTSPRNEQFF. The CDR3 DNA sequence: TGTGCCAGCAGGGAAGGGACTAGCCCTCGCAATGAGCAGTTCTTC. The chain recombines TRBV7-6 with TRBJ2-1; 9 nucleotides line up with TRBD2. Trimming cost V 6 bases and J 6 bases; bases outside gene matches: 9. CDR1 and CDR2 (germline): SGHVS, FNYEAQ. The CDR3 consists of 15 residues.

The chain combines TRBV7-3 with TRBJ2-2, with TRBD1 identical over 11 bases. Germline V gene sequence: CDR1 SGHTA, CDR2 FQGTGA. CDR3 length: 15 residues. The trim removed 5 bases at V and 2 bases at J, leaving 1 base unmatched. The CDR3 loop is CASSGQGANTGELFF. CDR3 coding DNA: TGTGCCAGCAGCGGACAGGGGGCAAACACCGGGGAGCTGTTTTTT.

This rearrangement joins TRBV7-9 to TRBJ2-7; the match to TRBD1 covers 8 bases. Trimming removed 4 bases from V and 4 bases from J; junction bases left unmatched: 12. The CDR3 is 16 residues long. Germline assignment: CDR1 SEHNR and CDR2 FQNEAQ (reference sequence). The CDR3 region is CASSSSGDRPLYEQYF. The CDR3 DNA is TGTGCCAGCAGCTCCTCCGGGGACAGGCCCCTATACGAGCAGTACTTC.

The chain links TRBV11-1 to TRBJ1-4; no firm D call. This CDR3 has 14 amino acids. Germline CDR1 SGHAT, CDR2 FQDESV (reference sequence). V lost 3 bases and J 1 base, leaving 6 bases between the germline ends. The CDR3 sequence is CASSFGQTNEKLFF. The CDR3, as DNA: TGTGCCAGCAGCTTCGGTCAAACTAATGAAAAACTGTTTTTT.

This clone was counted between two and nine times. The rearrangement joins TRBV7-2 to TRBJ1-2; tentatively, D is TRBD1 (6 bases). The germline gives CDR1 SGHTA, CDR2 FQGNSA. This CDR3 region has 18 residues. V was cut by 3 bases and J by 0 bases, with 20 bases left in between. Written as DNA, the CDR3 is TGTGCCAGCAGCTTCTACGCCCTCGGACAGAGACCTAACTATGGCTACACCTTC. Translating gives CASSFYALGQRPNYGYTF.

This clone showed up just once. CDR3 in DNA: TGCGCCAGCAGCGTGGGAGGGCCCGCAGATACGCAGTATTTT. Translation gives CASSVGGPADTQYF. V is TRBV5-1 and J is TRBJ2-3, with 7 nucleotides matching TRBD2. CDR1 and CDR2 (germline): SGHRS, YFSETQ. The J segment lost 4 bases and the V segment lost 4 bases, leaving 6 bases of the junction unmatched. CDR3 length: 14 amino acids.

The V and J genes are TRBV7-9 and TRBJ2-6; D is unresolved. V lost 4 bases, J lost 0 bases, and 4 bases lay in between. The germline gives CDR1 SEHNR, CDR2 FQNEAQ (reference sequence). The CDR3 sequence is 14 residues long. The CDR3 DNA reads TGTGCCAGCAGCTCATTCTCTGGGGCCAACGTCCTGACTTTC. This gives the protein CASSSFSGANVLTF.

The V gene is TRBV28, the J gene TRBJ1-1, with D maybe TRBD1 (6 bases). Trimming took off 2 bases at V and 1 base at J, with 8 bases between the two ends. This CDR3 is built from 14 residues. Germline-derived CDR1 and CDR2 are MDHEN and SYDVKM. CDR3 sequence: CASSLRGTNTEAFF. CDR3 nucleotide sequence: TGTGCCAGCAGTTTAAGGGGGACGAACACTGAAGCTTTCTTT.